This T cell receptor (beta chain) was sequenced in a study of blood T cell repertoires in COVID-19. The wider study: The study drew acute and convalescent COVID-19 samples from the United States, Italy and Spain. The analysed material was cDNA or gDNA that came from T cells, B-cell-depleted T cells, or PBMCs.

In its sample, this clone was seen a few times. Enrolment of Seattle patients took place during active infection, and they were followed longitudinally. V was clipped by 5 bases and J by 6 bases; unmatched bases: 6. Germline V gives CDR1 SGHTA, CDR2 FQGTGA. The CDR3 runs 15 residues. Some clones are missing from TCRdb's copy, which holds only in-frame ones; the method was immunoSEQ multiplex PCR. This sample carries 60,000 to 85,000 clones, roughly 81% of them seen once, and the ten largest clones take approximately 10%. The rearrangement uses TRBV7-3 and TRBJ2-2; 10 positions match TRBD2. This TCR derives from a man aged 55 to 70 with COVID-19, enrolled during active disease. Sequenced sample: peripheral blood. The CDR3 here is CASSILAGRSGELFF. CDR3 sequence (DNA): TGTGCCAGCAGCATACTAGCGGGGCGGTCCGGGGAGCTGTTTTTT.